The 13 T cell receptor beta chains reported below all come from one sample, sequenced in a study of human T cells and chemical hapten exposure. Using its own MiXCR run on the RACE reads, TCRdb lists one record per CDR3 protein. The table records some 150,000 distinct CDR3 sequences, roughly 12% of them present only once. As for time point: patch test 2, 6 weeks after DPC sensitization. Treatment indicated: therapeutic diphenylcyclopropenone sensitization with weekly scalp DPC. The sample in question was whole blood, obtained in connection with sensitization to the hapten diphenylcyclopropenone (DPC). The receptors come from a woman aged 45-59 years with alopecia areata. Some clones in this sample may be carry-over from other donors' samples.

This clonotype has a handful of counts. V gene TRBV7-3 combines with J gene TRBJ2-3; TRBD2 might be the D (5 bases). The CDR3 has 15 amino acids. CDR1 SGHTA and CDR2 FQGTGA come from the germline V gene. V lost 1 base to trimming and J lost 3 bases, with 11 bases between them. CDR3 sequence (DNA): TGTGCCAGCAGCTTAAGACTCACGGGGACAGATACGCAGTATTTT. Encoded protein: CASSLRLTGTDTQYF.

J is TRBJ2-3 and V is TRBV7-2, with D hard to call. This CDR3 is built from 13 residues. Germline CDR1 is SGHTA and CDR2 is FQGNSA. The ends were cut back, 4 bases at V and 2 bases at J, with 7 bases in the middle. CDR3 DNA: TGTGCCAGCAGCTCTCGCTTCACAGATACGCAGTATTTT. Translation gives CASSSRFTDTQYF.

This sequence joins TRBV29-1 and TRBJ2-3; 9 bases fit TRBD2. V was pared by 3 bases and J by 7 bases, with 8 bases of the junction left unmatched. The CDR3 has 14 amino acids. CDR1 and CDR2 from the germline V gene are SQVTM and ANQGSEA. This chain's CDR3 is CSVDGSGSLNTQYF. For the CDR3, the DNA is TGCAGCGTTGACGGTAGCGGGAGTTTGAATACGCAGTATTTT.

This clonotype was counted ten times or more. As DNA, the CDR3 is TGTGCTAGTGCCTGGGAGAACACTGAAGCTTTCTTT. The encoded protein is CASAWENTEAFF. V is TRBV12-5 and J is TRBJ1-1; D is uncertain. This CDR3 contains 12 residues. Germline lookup yields CDR1 LGHNT and CDR2 FRNRAP. Trimming pared 7 bases from V and 1 base from J, leaving 7 bases between.

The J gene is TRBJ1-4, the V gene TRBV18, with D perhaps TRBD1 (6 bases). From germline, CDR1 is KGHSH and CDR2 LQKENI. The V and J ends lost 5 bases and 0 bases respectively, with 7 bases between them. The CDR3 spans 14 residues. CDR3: CASSNRATNEKLFF. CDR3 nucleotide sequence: TGTGCCAGCTCAAACAGGGCAACTAATGAAAAACTGTTTTTT.

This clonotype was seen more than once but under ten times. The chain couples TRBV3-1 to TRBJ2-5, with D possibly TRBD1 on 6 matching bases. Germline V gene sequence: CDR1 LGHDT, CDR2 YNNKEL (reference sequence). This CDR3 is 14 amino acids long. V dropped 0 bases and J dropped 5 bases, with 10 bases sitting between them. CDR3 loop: CASSQERQDETQYF. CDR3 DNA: TGTGCCAGCAGCCAAGAGAGACAGGATGAGACCCAGTACTTC.

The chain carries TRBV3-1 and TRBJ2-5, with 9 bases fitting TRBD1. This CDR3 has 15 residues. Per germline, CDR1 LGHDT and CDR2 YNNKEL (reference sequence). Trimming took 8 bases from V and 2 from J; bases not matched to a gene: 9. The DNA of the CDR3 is TGTGCCAGCGCCCCGGGACAGGGCCCTCAAGAGACCCAGTACTTC. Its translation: CASAPGQGPQETQYF.

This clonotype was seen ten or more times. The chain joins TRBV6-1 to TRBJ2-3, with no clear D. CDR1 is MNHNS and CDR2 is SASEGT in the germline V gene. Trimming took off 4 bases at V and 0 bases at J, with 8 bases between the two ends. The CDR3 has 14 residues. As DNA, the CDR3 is TGTGCCAGCAGTGTTTCCGAAAGCACAGATACGCAGTATTTT. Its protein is CASSVSESTDTQYF.

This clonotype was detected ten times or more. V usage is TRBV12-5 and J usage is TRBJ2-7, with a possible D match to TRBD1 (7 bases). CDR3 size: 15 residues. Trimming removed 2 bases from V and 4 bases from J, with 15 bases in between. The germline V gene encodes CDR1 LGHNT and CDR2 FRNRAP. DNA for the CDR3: TGTGCTAGTGGTTTGACAACAGGGGCGGGGTACGAGCAGTACTTC. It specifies CASGLTTGAGYEQYF.

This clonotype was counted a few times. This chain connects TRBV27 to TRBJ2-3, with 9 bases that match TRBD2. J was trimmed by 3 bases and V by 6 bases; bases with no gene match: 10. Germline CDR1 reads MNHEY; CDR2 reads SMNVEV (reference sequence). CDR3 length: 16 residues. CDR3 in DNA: TGTGCCAGCAGGAGACTAGCGGCAACTGGGACAGATACGCAGTATTTT. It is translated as CASRRLAATGTDTQYF.

CDR3 sequence: CASSFTGTVLTF. CDR3 DNA: TGCGCCAGCAGCTTTACAGGGACCGTCCTGACTTTC. The V gene is TRBV5-1, the J gene TRBJ2-6; a weak D match, TRBD1 (6 bases). Germline V gene data show CDR1 as SGHRS and CDR2 as YFSETQ. This CDR3 is built from 12 residues. The germline V and J ends were trimmed by 2 bases and 12 bases, with 9 bases remaining between them. Drawing the rest from reference TRBV5-1 and TRBJ2-6, the complete variable domain is KAGVTQTPRYLIKTRGQQVTLSCSPISGHRSVSWYQQTPGQGLQFLFEYFSETQRNKGNFPGRFSGRQFSNSRSEMNVSTLELGDSALYLCASSFTGTVLTFGAGSRLTVL.

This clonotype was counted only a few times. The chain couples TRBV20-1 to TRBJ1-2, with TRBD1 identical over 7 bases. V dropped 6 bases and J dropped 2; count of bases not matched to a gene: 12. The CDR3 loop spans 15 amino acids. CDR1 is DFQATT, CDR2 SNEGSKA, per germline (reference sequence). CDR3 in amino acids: CSAPTQDRKNYGYTF. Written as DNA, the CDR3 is TGCAGTGCCCCGACCCAGGACAGGAAAAACTATGGCTACACCTTC.

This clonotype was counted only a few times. CDR3 in amino acids: CASSSTQSYEQYF. CDR3 sequence (DNA): TGTGCCAGCAGCTCAACTCAAAGCTACGAGCAGTACTTC. The chain uses TRBV7-9 and TRBJ2-7; D gene uncertain. The CDR3 loop spans 13 amino acids. The V end lost 4 bases, the J end lost 3 bases, and 10 bases lay between the germline ends. The germline V gene encodes CDR1 SEHNR and CDR2 FQNEAQ (reference sequence).